These 24 T cell receptor beta chains were sequenced from one sample in a study of cytomegalovirus exposure and HLA in healthy donors. Primers: 60 Vbeta forward and 13 Jbeta reverse. Some clones are missing from TCRdb's copy, which holds only in-frame ones; the method was immunoSEQ multiplex PCR. The sample's table shows 90,000 to 100,000 clones. Sequenced input: PBMCs. The receptor set was obtained from a woman aged 30 to 39 in good health and CMV-seronegative.

The genes are TRBV27 and TRBJ2-7, with D tentatively TRBD1 (5 bases). Germline CDR1 reads MNHEY; CDR2 reads SMNVEV (reference sequence). This CDR3 has 13 residues. The V gene lost 5 bases and the J gene lost 1 base, with 9 bases spanning the gap. In DNA form, the CDR3 reads TGTGCCAGCAGTAAGGACACGTCCTACGAGCAGTACTTC. Encoded protein: CASSKDTSYEQYF.

V is TRBV7-2 and J is TRBJ2-7; D perhaps matches TRBD2 (6 bases). Trimming took 7 bases from V and 3 from J, leaving 19 bases between them. Germline CDR1 reads SGHTA; CDR2 reads FQGNSA. The CDR3 covers 15 residues. CDR3 loop: CASTIGWRERYEQYF. The CDR3 region has the DNA TGTGCCAGCACCATCGGTTGGAGGGAACGCTACGAGCAGTACTTC.

CDR3 protein: CASSVDKGILETQYF. In DNA form, the CDR3 reads TGTGCCAGCAGCGTAGATAAGGGGATTCTGGAGACCCAGTACTTC. This chain joins TRBV9 and TRBJ2-5; D is possibly TRBD1 (5 bases). In germline, CDR1 is SGDLS, CDR2 YYNGEE. V was cut by 0 bases and J by 5 bases, with 14 bases left in between. The CDR3 totals 15 residues.

The J gene is TRBJ2-1, the V gene TRBV7-3; 12 positions agree with TRBD2. The CDR3 length is 17 residues. Germline CDR1 is SGHTA and CDR2 is FQGTGA. After removal of 1 base from V and 4 bases from J, the junction contained 5 bases not matched to a gene. Written as DNA, the CDR3 is TGTGCCAGCAGCTTAAACGGAGGGACTAGCGGGTACAATGAGCAGTTCTTC. Its translation is CASSLNGGTSGYNEQFF. The complete variable domain, with remaining parts taken from reference TRBV7-3 and TRBJ2-1, reads GAGVSQTPSNKVTEKGKYVELRCDPISGHTALYWYRQSLGQGPEFLIYFQGTGAADDSGLPNDRFFAVRPEGSVSTLKIQRTERGDSAVYLCASSLNGGTSGYNEQFFGPGTRLTVL.

The chain recombines TRBV30 with TRBJ1-2; TRBD1 aligns across 9 bases. J lost 4 bases, V lost 2 bases, and 5 bases had no gene match. CDR3 length equals 14 residues. Germline lookup yields CDR1 GTSNPN and CDR2 SVGIG (reference sequence). As DNA, the CDR3 is TGTGCCTGGAGTTCCGGGACAGGGAGCTATGGCTACACCTTC. This codes for CAWSSGTGSYGYTF.

The V gene is TRBV7-8, the J gene TRBJ2-3, with D tentatively TRBD2 (6 bases). The V end was cut by 2 bases, the J end by 0 bases, with 9 bases between. Germline V gene sequence: CDR1 SGHVS, CDR2 FQNEAQ. There are 15 residues in the CDR3. The CDR3 DNA is TGTGCCAGCAGCTTAAGACTAGGCAGCACAGATACGCAGTATTTT. This codes for CASSLRLGSTDTQYF.

The rearrangement links TRBV28 to TRBJ1-5; no clear D. Germline V gene sequence: CDR1 MDHEN, CDR2 SYDVKM. V lost 5 bases and J lost 7, with 9 bases in between. There are 12 residues in the CDR3. DNA of the CDR3: TGTGCCAGCAGTCCCCCCGGGCAGCCCCAGCATTTT. This codes for CASSPPGQPQHF. The full variable domain, rest sourced from reference TRBV28 and TRBJ1-5, is DVKVTQSSRYLVKRTGEKVFLECVQDMDHENMFWYRQDPGLGLRLIYFSYDVKMKEKGDIPEGYSVSREKKERFSLILESASTNQTSMYLCASSPPGQPQHFGDGTRLSIL.

This sequence joins TRBV18 and TRBJ1-2; 7 bases line up with TRBD1. The trim removed 3 bases at V and 4 bases at J, leaving 2 bases unmatched. CDR1 and CDR2 (germline): KGHSH, LQKENI. The CDR3 extends over 13 amino acids. CDR3 DNA: TGTGCCAGCTCACCGACAGGGCTCTATGGCTACACCTTC. It yields the protein CASSPTGLYGYTF.

Notes on this clone: This sample also contains other DNA sequences that code for the same CDR3. The chain carries TRBV7-3 and TRBJ2-5, with TRBD1 matching 10 bases. V trimming: 5 bases; J trimming: 7 bases; junction bases outside the gene matches: 10. CDR1 is SGHTA, CDR2 FQGTGA, per germline. The CDR3 covers 15 residues. CDR3 in DNA: TGTGCCAGCAGCGAGCCGGGACAGGGGATCTCGACCCAGTACTTC. The encoded protein is CASSEPGQGISTQYF.

The V and J genes are TRBV19 and TRBJ1-5; no reliable D call. Germline assignment: CDR1 LNHDA and CDR2 SQIVND (reference sequence). The CDR3 consists of 16 residues. V lost 1 base and J 2 bases, leaving 12 bases between the germline ends. Written as DNA, the CDR3 is TGTGCCAGTAGTATAGGCCCAGAAGCGGGCAATCAGCCCCAGCATTTT. Translation: CASSIGPEAGNQPQHF.

V gene TRBV4-2 combines with J gene TRBJ2-1; a possible D gene is TRBD1 (6 bases). The CDR3 contains 18 residues. Germline CDR1 reads LGHNA; CDR2 reads YNFKEQ. V was pared by 3 bases and J by 8 bases, with 26 bases between. The CDR3 is CASSQQQGLGAGVDEQFF. CDR3 coding DNA: TGTGCCAGCAGCCAGCAACAGGGCCTTGGTGCTGGGGTCGATGAGCAGTTCTTC.

V usage is TRBV5-1 and J usage is TRBJ2-5, with 7 bases that match TRBD1. The CDR3 totals 15 residues. J was trimmed by 5 bases and V by 0 bases; bases with no gene match: 7. Looked up from germline, CDR1 is SGHRS and CDR2 is YFSETQ. CDR3 sequence: CASSLDWARGETQYF. As DNA, the CDR3 is TGCGCCAGCAGCTTGGACTGGGCCAGGGGGGAGACCCAGTACTTC.

V usage is TRBV28 and J usage is TRBJ1-6, with 11 bases aligning to TRBD1. The germline CDR1 and CDR2 sequences are MDHEN and SYDVKM. CDR3 length: 17 amino acids. The V segment lost 3 bases and the J segment 1 base; nucleotides outside the gene matches: 2. The CDR3 region is CASSFRDRGSYNSPLHF. CDR3 DNA sequence: TGTGCCAGCAGTTTTCGGGACAGGGGGTCCTATAATTCACCCCTCCACTTT.

V and J are TRBV28 and TRBJ1-5; perhaps TRBD1 as D (5 bases). The CDR3 loop spans 13 amino acids. V lost 8 bases to trimming and J lost 0 bases, with 8 bases between them. CDR1 is MDHEN and CDR2 is SYDVKM in the germline V gene. CDR3 sequence (DNA): TGTGCCAGCGGGGGGTTTAGCAATCAGCCCCAGCATTTT. Translated, it gives CASGGFSNQPQHF.

V gene TRBV6-1 combines with J gene TRBJ1-6, with 8 bases that match TRBD1. V shed 10 bases and J 8 bases; nucleotides not matched to a gene: 10. Germline CDR1 and CDR2: MNHNS and SASEGT. The CDR3 is made up of 14 amino acids. The CDR3 nucleotides are TGTGCCACCTCTAAGGACAGGGATTATTCACCCCTCCACTTT. This codes for CATSKDRDYSPLHF.

The chain has TRBV9 and TRBJ2-7; 8 positions agree with TRBD2. The germline V gene has CDR1 SGDLS and CDR2 YYNGEE. V shed 4 bases, J shed 1 base, and the junction held 7 bases outside the gene matches. The CDR3 has 15 amino acids. The chain's CDR3 is CASSPHSGISYEQYF. The CDR3 DNA reads TGTGCCAGCAGCCCCCATAGCGGGATATCCTACGAGCAGTACTTC.

The chain employs TRBV9 and TRBJ2-2; 8 nucleotides align to TRBD2. The CDR3 covers 16 residues. The germline gives CDR1 SGDLS, CDR2 YYNGEE. Trimming took 4 bases from V and 2 from J; bases not matched to a gene: 7. CDR3: CASSLSTSGNTGELFF. The CDR3 nucleotides are TGTGCCAGCAGCTTGAGTACTAGCGGAAACACCGGGGAGCTGTTTTTT.

V usage is TRBV19 and J usage is TRBJ1-2; D not resolved. V lost 7 bases to trimming and J lost 0 bases, with 12 bases between them. Germline V gene data show CDR1 as LNHDA and CDR2 as SQIVND (reference sequence). The CDR3 is 14 amino acids. The CDR3 sequence is CASTPGSTNYGYTF. CDR3 coding DNA: TGTGCCAGTACCCCGGGGTCTACTAACTATGGCTACACCTTC. Based on the CDR3 plus reference TRBV19 and TRBJ1-2, the full variable domain is DGGITQSPKYLFRKEGQNVTLSCEQNLNHDAMYWYRQDPGQGLRLIYYSQIVNDFQKGDIAEGYSVSREKKESFPLTVTSAQKNPTAFYLCASTPGSTNYGYTFGSGTRLTVV.

This chain joins TRBV6-5 and TRBJ2-3; TRBD2 might be the D (6 bases). Germline loops: CDR1 MNHEY, CDR2 SVGAGI. This CDR3 is 14 amino acids long. With 2 bases removed from V and 6 bases from J, the gap between germline ends came to 12 bases. In DNA, the CDR3 is TGTGCCAGCAGTTACGGGGGGAGAGCGGATACGCAGTATTTT. Its protein product is CASSYGGRADTQYF.

V is TRBV10-3 and J is TRBJ1-4; 7 nucleotides line up with TRBD1. Germline V gene sequence: CDR1 ENHRY, CDR2 SYGVKD. The CDR3 covers 16 residues. J gave up 5 bases and V 3 bases, and 9 bases lay outside the gene matches. CDR3 amino acids: CAISDHRQGPNEKLFF. The CDR3 DNA is TGTGCCATCAGTGACCATCGACAGGGTCCGAATGAAAAACTGTTTTTT.

The chain recombines TRBV6-5 with TRBJ2-1; D ambiguous. There are 14 residues in the CDR3. The V gene lost 2 bases and the J gene lost 6 bases, with 11 bases spanning the gap. The V gene's germline CDR1 is MNHEY and CDR2 SVGAGI. The CDR3: CASSYLNRGNEQFF. The CDR3, as DNA: TGTGCCAGCAGTTACCTAAATCGAGGCAATGAGCAGTTCTTC.

The CDR3 protein is CASSFPGDLSEQYF. CDR3 nucleotides: TGCGCCAGCAGCTTCCCCGGGGACTTATCCGAGCAGTACTTC. This chain uses TRBV5-1 with TRBJ2-5; D may be TRBD2 (6 bases). The tail of the sequence fits TRBJ2-7 better, so the J call may be wrong. Germline CDR1 reads SGHRS; CDR2 reads YFSETQ. CDR3 length equals 14 residues.

The chain uses TRBV19 and TRBJ2-5, with D perhaps TRBD2 (6 bases). Trimming removed 3 bases from V and 1 base from J, with 12 bases in between. This CDR3 has 15 amino acids. Germline CDR1 LNHDA, CDR2 SQIVND (reference sequence). For the CDR3, the DNA is TGTGCCAGTAGTATCGGGGGTGGGGCCCAAGAGACCCAGTACTTC. The encoded protein is CASSIGGGAQETQYF.

The chain couples TRBV15 to TRBJ2-1; 9 bases match TRBD1. Germline V gives CDR1 LNHNV, CDR2 YYDKDF (reference sequence). The CDR3 totals 16 residues. The junction had 6 bases not matched to a gene; V was cut back by 3 bases and J by 3 bases. The CDR3 DNA is TGTGCCACCAGCAGGTCTACAGGGGGCAACTACAATGAGCAGTTCTTC. It yields the protein CATSRSTGGNYNEQFF.